A single sample is the source of the 7 T cell receptor beta chains below, sequenced in a study of blood T cells in healthy people across ages. A J-beta primer mix and a sample-barcoded 5' primer were used in a second PCR of about 7 to 12 cycles. Via MiXCR, TCRdb re-called the 5' RACE reads, giving one row per CDR3 protein. The sample holds hundreds of thousands of distinct CDR3 sequences, approximately 30% seen once. Sequences were obtained from blood. Every receptor here comes from a woman of 80 years or more in good health.

This clonotype was detected many times. The V call is TRBV27, the J call TRBJ2-1; D is uncertain. CDR3 size: 14 residues. Trimming pared 1 base from V and 6 bases from J, leaving 10 bases between. The V gene's germline CDR1 is MNHEY and CDR2 SMNVEV (reference sequence). The CDR3 reads CASSLFNLGNEQFF. The DNA of the CDR3 is TGTGCCAGCAGTTTATTTAACTTAGGCAATGAGCAGTTCTTC.

This chain connects TRBV28 to TRBJ2-5; the match to TRBD2 covers 13 bases. Judging by the DNA end, TRBJ2-7 fits better; the J call may be wrong. Germline V gene data show CDR1 as MDHEN and CDR2 as SYDVKM. This CDR3 has 14 amino acids. CDR3 region: CASMGLAGWAEQYF. As DNA, the CDR3 is TGTGCCAGCATGGGACTAGCGGGGTGGGCCGAGCAGTACTTC.

This clonotype has a count of ten or more. The chain uses TRBV6-1 and TRBJ2-1; D is possibly TRBD2 (6 bases). Per the germline V gene, CDR1 is MNHNS and CDR2 is SASEGT. Deletions cut 9 bases from V and 3 bases from J, with 18 bases between. The CDR3 runs 15 residues. CDR3 bases: TGTGCCAGTCAACGGCCGGGACTGGACTACAATGAGCAGTTCTTC. This gives the protein CASQRPGLDYNEQFF.

The genes are TRBV7-2 and TRBJ2-7; no clear D gene. The J call may not be correct, given that the DNA end is closer to TRBJ2-5. The CDR3 is made up of 14 amino acids. Germline assignment: CDR1 SGHTA and CDR2 FQGNSA. CDR3 DNA sequence: TGTGCCAGCAGCCACGGTGGTTCTAGGGAGACCCAGTACTTC. This gives the protein CASSHGGSRETQYF.

This clonotype was found many times. A much larger clone lies one base from this, so it may be a read error. This chain connects TRBV29-1 to TRBJ2-1; 9 positions agree with TRBD2. The end of the DNA fits TRBJ2-7 better, so the J call may be wrong. The CDR3 runs 14 residues. Germline-derived CDR1 and CDR2 are SQVTM and ANQGSEA. The CDR3 protein is CSVLAGSSYNEQYF. The CDR3 DNA follows: TGCAGCGTTCTAGCGGGGAGCTCCTACAATGAGCAGTACTTC.

This clonotype was detected many times. CDR3 nucleotide sequence: TGCAGTGCCCTTTTGGGGAGGGGTAGGGAAGAGACCCAGTACTTC. This sequence encodes CSALLGRGREETQYF. J is TRBJ2-5 and V is TRBV20-1; 7 bases map to TRBD2. Germline V gene lookup returns CDR1 DFQATT and CDR2 SNEGSKA (reference sequence). CDR3 size: 15 residues. V lost 6 bases and J lost 3; bases outside the gene matches: 13.

This clonotype was found many times. The chain recombines TRBV5-4 with TRBJ2-7; TRBD2 agrees at 10 bases. Losses at the gene ends were 1 base for V and 6 bases for J; bases not matched to a gene: 10. Germline CDR1 SGHNT, CDR2 YYREEE (reference sequence). This CDR3 is built from 16 residues. In DNA form, the CDR3 reads TGTGCCAGCAGCTTGCTCCTAGCGGGGGAGAGCGGCGAGCAGTACTTC. This sequence encodes CASSLLLAGESGEQYF.